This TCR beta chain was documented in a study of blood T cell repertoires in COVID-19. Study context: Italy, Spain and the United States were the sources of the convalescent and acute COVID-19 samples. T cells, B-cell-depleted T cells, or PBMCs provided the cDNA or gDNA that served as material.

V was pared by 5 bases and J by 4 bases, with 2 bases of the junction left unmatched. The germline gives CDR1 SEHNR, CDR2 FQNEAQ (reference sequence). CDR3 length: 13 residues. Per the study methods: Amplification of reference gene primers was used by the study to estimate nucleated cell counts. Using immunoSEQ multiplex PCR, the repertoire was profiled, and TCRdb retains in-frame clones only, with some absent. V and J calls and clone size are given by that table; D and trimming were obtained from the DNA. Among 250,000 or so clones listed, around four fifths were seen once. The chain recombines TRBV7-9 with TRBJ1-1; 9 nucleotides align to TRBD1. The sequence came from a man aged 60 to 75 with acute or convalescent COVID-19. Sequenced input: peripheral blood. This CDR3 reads CASSGTGFTEAFF. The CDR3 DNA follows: TGTGCCAGCAGCGGGACAGGGTTCACTGAAGCTTTCTTT.